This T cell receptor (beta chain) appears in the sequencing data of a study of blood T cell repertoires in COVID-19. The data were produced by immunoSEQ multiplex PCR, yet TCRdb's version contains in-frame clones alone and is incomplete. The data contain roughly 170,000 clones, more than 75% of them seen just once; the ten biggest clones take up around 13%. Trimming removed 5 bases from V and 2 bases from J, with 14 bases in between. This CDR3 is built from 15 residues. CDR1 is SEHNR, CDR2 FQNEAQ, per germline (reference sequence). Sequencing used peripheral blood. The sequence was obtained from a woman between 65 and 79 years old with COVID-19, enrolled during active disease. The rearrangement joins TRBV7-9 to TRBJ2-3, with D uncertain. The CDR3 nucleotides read TGTGCCAGCAGCGAACAGAATTATGACACAGATACGCAGTATTTT. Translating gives CASSEQNYDTDTQYF. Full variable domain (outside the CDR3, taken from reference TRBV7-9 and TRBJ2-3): DTGVSQNPRHKITKRGQNVTFRCDPISEHNRLYWYRQTLGQGPEFLTYFQNEAQLEKSRLLSDRFSAERPKGSFSTLEIQRTEQGDSAMYLCASSEQNYDTDTQYFGPGTRLTVL.